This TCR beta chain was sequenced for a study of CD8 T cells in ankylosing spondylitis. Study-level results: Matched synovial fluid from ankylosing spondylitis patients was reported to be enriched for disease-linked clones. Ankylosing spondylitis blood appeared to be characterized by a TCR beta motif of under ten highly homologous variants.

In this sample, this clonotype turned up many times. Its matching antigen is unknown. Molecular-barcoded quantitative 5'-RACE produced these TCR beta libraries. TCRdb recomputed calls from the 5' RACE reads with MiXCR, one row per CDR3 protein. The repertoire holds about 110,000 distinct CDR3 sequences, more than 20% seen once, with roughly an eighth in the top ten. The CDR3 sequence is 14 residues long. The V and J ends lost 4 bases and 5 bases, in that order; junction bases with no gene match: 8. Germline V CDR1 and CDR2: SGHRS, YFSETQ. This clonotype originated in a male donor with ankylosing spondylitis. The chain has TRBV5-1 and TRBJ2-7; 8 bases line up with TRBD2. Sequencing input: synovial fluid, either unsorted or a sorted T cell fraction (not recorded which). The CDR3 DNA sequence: TGCGCCAGCAGCGTGAGGGGACTAGAGGACGAGCAGTACTTC. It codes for CASSVRGLEDEQYF. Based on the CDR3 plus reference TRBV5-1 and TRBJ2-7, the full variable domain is KAGVTQTPRYLIKTRGQQVTLSCSPISGHRSVSWYQQTPGQGLQFLFEYFSETQRNKGNFPGRFSGRQFSNSRSEMNVSTLELGDSALYLCASSVRGLEDEQYFGPGTRLTVT.